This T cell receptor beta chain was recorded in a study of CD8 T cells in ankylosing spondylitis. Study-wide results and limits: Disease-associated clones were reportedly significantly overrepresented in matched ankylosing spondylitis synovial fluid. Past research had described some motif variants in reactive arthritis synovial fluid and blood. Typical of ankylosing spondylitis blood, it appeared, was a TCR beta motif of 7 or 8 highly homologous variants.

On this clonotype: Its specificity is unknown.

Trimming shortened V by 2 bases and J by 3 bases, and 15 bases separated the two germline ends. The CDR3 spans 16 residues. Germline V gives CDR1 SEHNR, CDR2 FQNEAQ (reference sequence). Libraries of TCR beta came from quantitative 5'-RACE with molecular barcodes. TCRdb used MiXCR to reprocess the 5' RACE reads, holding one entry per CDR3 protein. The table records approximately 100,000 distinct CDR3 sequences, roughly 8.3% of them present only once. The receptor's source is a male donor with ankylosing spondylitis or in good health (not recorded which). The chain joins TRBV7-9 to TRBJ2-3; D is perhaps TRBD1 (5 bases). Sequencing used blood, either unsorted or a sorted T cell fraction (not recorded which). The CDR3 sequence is CASSLMLLYRTDTQYF. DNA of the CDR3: TGTGCCAGCAGCTTAATGTTACTGTACAGGACAGATACGCAGTATTTT. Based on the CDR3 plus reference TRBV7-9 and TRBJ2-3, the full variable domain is DTGVSQNPRHKITKRGQNVTFRCDPISEHNRLYWYRQTLGQGPEFLTYFQNEAQLEKSRLLSDRFSAERPKGSFSTLEIQRTEQGDSAMYLCASSLMLLYRTDTQYFGPGTRLTVL.